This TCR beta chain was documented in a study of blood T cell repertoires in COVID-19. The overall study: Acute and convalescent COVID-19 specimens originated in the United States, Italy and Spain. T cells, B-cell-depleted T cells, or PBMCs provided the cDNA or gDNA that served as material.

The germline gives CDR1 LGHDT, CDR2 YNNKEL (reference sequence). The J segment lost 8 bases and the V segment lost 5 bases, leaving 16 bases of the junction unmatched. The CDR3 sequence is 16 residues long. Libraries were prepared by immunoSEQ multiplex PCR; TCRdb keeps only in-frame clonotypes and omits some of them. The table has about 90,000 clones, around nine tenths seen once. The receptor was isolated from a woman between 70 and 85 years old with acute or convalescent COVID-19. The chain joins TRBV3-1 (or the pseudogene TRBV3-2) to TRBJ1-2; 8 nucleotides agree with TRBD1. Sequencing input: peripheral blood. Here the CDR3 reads CASSYDPRGQARGYTF. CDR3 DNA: TGTGCCAGCAGCTACGACCCTAGGGGACAGGCAAGGGGCTACACCTTC.